This T cell receptor (beta chain) was sequenced during a study of vaccination and CD4 T cells after COVID-19. Study details: Blood was drawn a median around 72 days post second dose, range 14 to 241.

This clonotype was seen only a few times. The antigen remains unidentified. General study findings and limits: There was no significant change from around 21 to 38 median reactive clonotypes.

The Oncomine TCR Beta short-read assay sequenced DNA from cultured CD4+ T cells. TCRdb passed the PCR reads through MiXCR, listing each CDR3 protein once. The sample lists about 20,000 distinct CDR3 sequences, around 78% occurring once. V lost 5 bases and J lost 7, with 18 bases in between. Per germline, CDR1 ENHRY and CDR2 SYGVKD. The CDR3 has 15 residues. Treatment reported: roughly 10-day PBMC culture with coronavirus spike peptide pools or control peptides (ViraFEST assay). Under the ViraFEST approach, antigen-specific T cells were expanded with peptide pools and TCRs subsequently sequenced. The V call is TRBV10-3, the J call TRBJ1-3, with D possibly TRBD1 on 6 matching bases. The origin of this receptor is a human donor who received a COVID-19 vaccine. Sequencing used CD4+ T cells from blood, cultured in vitro, obtained after SARS-CoV-2 vaccination. CDR3 in amino acids: CAISPHGGPGNTIYF. The CDR3 DNA is TGTGCCATCAGTCCCCACGGGGGGCCGGGGAACACCATATATTTT.